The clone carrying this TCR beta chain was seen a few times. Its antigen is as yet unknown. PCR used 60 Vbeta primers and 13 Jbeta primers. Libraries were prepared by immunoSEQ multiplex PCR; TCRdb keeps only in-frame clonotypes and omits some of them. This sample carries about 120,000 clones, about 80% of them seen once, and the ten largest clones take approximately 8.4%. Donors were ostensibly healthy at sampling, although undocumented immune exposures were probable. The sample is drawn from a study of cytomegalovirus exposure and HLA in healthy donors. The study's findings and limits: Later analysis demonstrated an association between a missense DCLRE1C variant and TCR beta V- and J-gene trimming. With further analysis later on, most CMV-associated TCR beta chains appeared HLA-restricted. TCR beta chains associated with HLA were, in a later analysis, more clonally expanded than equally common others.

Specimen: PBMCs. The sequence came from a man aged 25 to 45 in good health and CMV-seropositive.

CDR3: CASSLAPRESYEQYF. CDR3 bases: TGCGCCAGCAGCTTGGCCCCAAGGGAGTCTTACGAGCAGTACTTC. The gene calls are TRBV5-1 and TRBJ2-7; TRBD2 might be the D (5 bases). This CDR3 contains 15 residues. Per germline, CDR1 SGHRS and CDR2 YFSETQ. Trimming shortened V by 0 bases and J by 4 bases, and 14 bases separated the two germline ends.